These 20 T cell receptor beta chains originate from one sample sequenced in a study of molecular identifiers for immune sequencing clone quantification. TCRdb re-called the PCR reads with MiXCR, one entry per CDR3 protein. The data contain hundreds of thousands of distinct CDR3 sequences, roughly 23% of them singletons. Sequencing was performed on naive CD8+ T cells from blood, with Jurkat cell RNA spiked in. As for subset: FACS-sorted CD8+CD4-CCR7+CD45RA+ naive T cells. The receptors stem from a human donor in good health. Some libraries in this study had Jurkat cell RNA spiked in.

This clonotype was seen only a few times. The chain has TRBV5-3 and TRBJ2-1; maybe TRBD2 (5 bases). TRBV5-3 is given ORF status, its function remaining uncertain. Trimming took 8 bases from V and 2 from J, leaving 20 bases between them. CDR3 size: 16 residues. CDR3 coding DNA: TGTGCCAGCAGCCCCGGGGAATACCCCCCCTACAATGAGCAGTTCTTC. Residues: CASSPGEYPPYNEQFF.

This clonotype turned up a few times. The chain couples TRBV6-2 or TRBV6-3 to TRBJ1-2, with no clear D. The V gene lost 2 bases and the J gene lost 1 base, with 11 bases spanning the gap. CDR3 length: 15 amino acids. Germline V lookup: CDR1 MNHEY, CDR2 SVGEGT. As DNA, the CDR3 is TGTGCCAGCAGTTACGACGCCGGGCGTAACTATGGCTACACCTTC. It specifies CASSYDAGRNYGYTF.

This clonotype showed up many times. This sequence joins TRBV7-9 and TRBJ2-7; D perhaps matches TRBD2 (6 bases). Per the germline V gene, CDR1 is SEHNR and CDR2 is FQNEAQ (reference sequence). CDR3 length: 15 amino acids. V was trimmed by 7 bases and J by 2 bases, leaving 18 bases between them. CDR3 protein: CASIGPGTPTYEQYF. CDR3 nucleotide sequence: TGTGCCAGCATCGGCCCCGGGACTCCCACCTACGAGCAGTACTTC.

This chain connects TRBV5-5 to TRBJ2-7; 7 positions agree with TRBD1. The CDR3 runs to 16 residues. Germline V lookup: CDR1 SGHKS, CDR2 YYEKEE (reference sequence). V lost 4 bases to trimming and J lost 2 bases; unmatched junction nucleotides: 12. This CDR3 is CASSQRYSGTAYEQYF. In DNA, the CDR3 is TGTGCCAGCAGCCAAAGGTACTCCGGGACAGCCTACGAGCAGTACTTC.

This clonotype came up many times. V usage is TRBV14 and J usage is TRBJ1-1; D uncertain. This CDR3 spans 13 amino acids. In germline, CDR1 is SGHDN, CDR2 FVKESK. V was cut by 0 bases and J by 3 bases, with 5 bases left in between. CDR3 sequence reads: CASSQDSDTEAFF. The CDR3, as DNA: TGTGCCAGCAGCCAAGATTCCGACACTGAAGCTTTCTTT.

The rearrangement uses TRBV20-1 and TRBJ1-2; maybe TRBD1 (6 bases). Trimming pared 6 bases from V and 4 bases from J, leaving 21 bases between. The CDR3 has 15 residues. Germline V CDR1 and CDR2: DFQATT, SNEGSKA (reference sequence). The CDR3 nucleotides read TGCAGTGCCAGGGACATTCGAGGGGTAGGCTATGGCTACACCTTC. It codes for CSARDIRGVGYGYTF.

This clonotype has ten or more counts. This chain connects TRBV28 to TRBJ1-1; a possible D gene is TRBD1 (6 bases). V lost 1 base, J lost 5 bases, and 14 bases lay in between. CDR1 and CDR2 (germline): MDHEN, SYDVKM. The CDR3 covers 15 residues. The CDR3 region is CASSLYGGAGTEAFF. The CDR3, as DNA: TGTGCCAGCAGTTTATACGGGGGCGCGGGTACTGAAGCTTTCTTT. Full variable domain (missing parts from reference TRBV28 and TRBJ1-1): DVKVTQSSRYLVKRTGEKVFLECVQDMDHENMFWYRQDPGLGLRLIYFSYDVKMKEKGDIPEGYSVSREKKERFSLILESASTNQTSMYLCASSLYGGAGTEAFFGQGTRLTVV.

At least ten counts were recorded for this clonotype. The chain links TRBV6-2 or TRBV6-3 to TRBJ2-2; possibly TRBD1 for D (6 bases). Trimming cost V 6 bases and J 7 bases, with 12 bases left between them. The length of the CDR3 is 13 residues. Germline lookup yields CDR1 MNHEY and CDR2 SVGEGT. The CDR3 spells CASRAGVGGELFF. The DNA of the CDR3 is TGTGCCAGCAGGGCAGGGGTCGGCGGGGAGCTGTTTTTT.

For this clonotype: The junction departs from the called germline gene at one end, perhaps through a read error. This chain uses TRBV3-1 with TRBJ2-7; D gene ambiguous. Germline V gene sequence: CDR1 LGHDT, CDR2 YNNKEL (reference sequence). The CDR3 contains 15 residues. CDR3 amino acids: CANSQEVARLYEQYF. CDR3 coding DNA: TGTGCCAACAGCCAAGAAGTCGCACGACTCTACGAGCAGTACTTC.

This clonotype showed up many times. The V gene is TRBV7-2, the J gene TRBJ2-7; no firm D call. The V end lost 3 bases, the J end lost 5 bases, and 8 bases lay between the germline ends. The CDR3 has 12 amino acids. Germline CDR1 is SGHTA and CDR2 is FQGNSA. CDR3 bases: TGTGCCAGCAGCTTGTTTGGGGACGAGCAGTACTTC. Residues: CASSLFGDEQYF.

This clonotype was seen a few times. The chain employs TRBV6-2 or TRBV6-3 and TRBJ1-6; D uncertain. The V gene's germline CDR1 is MNHEY and CDR2 SVGEGT. The CDR3 spans 14 residues. V lost 4 bases and J lost 6, with 10 bases in between. This CDR3 reads CASSSSRPNSPLHF. CDR3 coding DNA: TGTGCCAGCAGTTCGTCCAGGCCTAATTCACCCCTCCACTTT.

This clonotype was counted only a few times. V and J are TRBV4-1 and TRBJ2-7; D unresolved. The V end was cut by 1 base, the J end by 7 bases, with 20 bases between. This CDR3 is built from 16 residues. The V gene's germline CDR1 is MGHRA and CDR2 YSYEKL. CDR3 protein: CASSQAMALGGWEQYF. The CDR3 coding sequence is TGCGCCAGCAGCCAAGCGATGGCTCTAGGCGGTTGGGAGCAGTACTTC.

This clonotype has at least ten counts. This chain connects TRBV7-6 to TRBJ2-5; D may correspond to TRBD1 or TRBD2 (5 bases each). The CDR3 contains 15 residues. The germline CDR1 and CDR2 sequences are SGHVS and FNYEAQ. V was clipped by 4 bases and J by 4 bases, with 16 bases between them. CDR3 amino acids: CASSSDGGRGETQYF. The CDR3 bases are TGTGCCAGCAGCTCAGATGGGGGAAGGGGAGAGACCCAGTACTTC.

About this clonotype: A much more abundant neighbour one base away suggests this may be a read error. No conserved phenylalanine or tryptophan ends this CDR3, so it is likely a read error. V usage is TRBV28 and J usage is TRBJ2-7; D is unresolved. CDR3 length: 11 amino acids. Germline V CDR1 and CDR2: MDHEN, SYDVKM. With 5 bases removed from V and 3 bases from J, the gap between germline ends came to 5 bases. The CDR3 sequence: CASSPHYEQYI. The CDR3 DNA is TGTGCCAGCAGTCCCCACTACGAGCAGTACATC.

This clonotype was counted between two and nine times. The genes are TRBV20-1 and TRBJ1-1; D is unresolved. Between the trimmed V and J ends, which lost 5 bases and 0 bases, there was a span of 7 bases. Per germline, CDR1 DFQATT and CDR2 SNEGSKA (reference sequence). The CDR3 spans 12 residues. Here the CDR3 reads CSALSMNTEAFF. Written as DNA, the CDR3 is TGCAGTGCTTTGAGTATGAACACTGAAGCTTTCTTT.

For this clonotype: Given a much more abundant clone one base away, this may be a read error. The rearrangement uses TRBV20-1 and TRBJ1-1; 8 bases line up with TRBD1. CDR3 size: 14 residues. Germline assignment: CDR1 DFQATT and CDR2 SNEGSKA (reference sequence). The CDR3 coding sequence is TGCAGTGCTAGCACAGGGGGTTCGAACACTGGAGCTTTCTTT. Amino acid sequence: CSASTGGSNTGAFF.

In regard to this clonotype: No conserved phenylalanine or tryptophan ends this CDR3, so it is likely a read error. The DNA is left out, because the CDR3 cannot be placed on it with certainty; the CDR3 is given as TCRdb lists it. This chain uses TRBV6-5 with TRBJ2-5; TRBD1 is the table's D call, not checked against the DNA. Germline CDR1 MNHEY, CDR2 SVGAGI. The CDR3 length is 17 residues, termini included. The CDR3 region is CASSYPTRGQGRYAVFT.

The sample holds many counts of this clonotype. This chain connects TRBV6-5 to TRBJ1-6, with D unresolved. Per the germline V gene, CDR1 is MNHEY and CDR2 is SVGAGI. This CDR3 region has 12 residues. Trimming removed 6 bases at V and 7 bases at J, with 7 bases between. CDR3 sequence: CASRPQNSPLHF. For the CDR3, the DNA is TGTGCCAGCAGACCACAGAATTCACCCCTCCACTTT.

The sample holds many counts of this clonotype. The chain combines TRBV10-2 with TRBJ1-3; no clear D. Germline values: CDR1 WSHSY, CDR2 SAAADI. Trimming left V 0 bases short and J 2 bases short, with 11 bases between. The CDR3 is made up of 16 amino acids. The CDR3 nucleotides are TGCGCCAGCAGTGAGTCCTCCCCTGTGGCTGGAAACACCATATATTTT. Translating it yields CASSESSPVAGNTIYF.

The V and J genes are TRBV6-6 and TRBJ1-1; no definite D call. The CDR3 spans 13 residues. V lost 2 bases and J 4 bases, leaving 8 bases between the germline ends. Germline CDR1 MNHNY, CDR2 SVGAGI (reference sequence). The CDR3 loop is CASSYEGSTEAFF. CDR3 DNA sequence: TGTGCCAGCAGTTACGAGGGTTCCACTGAAGCTTTCTTT.